This passage covers 17 T cell receptor beta chains from one sample sequenced in a study of CD8 T cells in ankylosing spondylitis. TCRdb independently ran MiXCR on the 5' RACE reads; one entry per CDR3 protein. The repertoire includes some 700,000 distinct CDR3 sequences, roughly 19% of them detected once, and 19% sits in the top ten. Study-wide results and limits: Ankylosing spondylitis blood appeared to carry a characteristic TCR beta motif of roughly 8 highly homologous variants.

No antigens are known for them. Source material: blood, either unsorted or a sorted T cell fraction (not recorded which). These receptors were obtained from a male donor with ankylosing spondylitis.

This chain connects TRBV30 to TRBJ1-5; a weak D match, TRBD1 (5 bases). Looked up from germline, CDR1 is GTSNPN and CDR2 is SVGIG (reference sequence). Trimming took 2 bases from V and 5 from J, leaving 16 bases between them. This CDR3 spans 15 amino acids. As DNA, the CDR3 is TGTGCCTGGAGTACCCCCCTCAGGGACTATCAGCCCCAGCATTTT. Encoded protein: CAWSTPLRDYQPQHF.

The CDR3 is CAISESREGGSAFF. Written as DNA, the CDR3 is TGTGCCATCAGTGAGTCTCGTGAGGGGGGTTCAGCTTTCTTT. The chain uses TRBV10-3 and TRBJ1-1, with D tentatively TRBD1 (6 bases). Per germline, CDR1 ENHRY and CDR2 SYGVKD. V lost 0 bases to trimming and J lost 10 bases, with 15 bases between them. The CDR3 sequence is 14 residues long.

The gene calls are TRBV12-3 or TRBV12-4 and TRBJ2-1; D is uncertain. The CDR3 contains 12 residues. Trimming pared 0 bases from V and 13 bases from J, leaving 10 bases between. Here the CDR3 DNA reads TGTGCCAGCAGTTTAGCCAGCATAACCCAGTTCTTC. Amino acid sequence: CASSLASITQFF.

This clonotype has more than one count but fewer than ten. The chain recombines TRBV20-1 with TRBJ2-3, with D perhaps TRBD1 (5 bases). The V end lost 0 bases, the J end lost 1 base, and 8 bases lay between the germline ends. The CDR3 loop spans 14 amino acids. Germline V lookup: CDR1 DFQATT, CDR2 SNEGSKA (reference sequence). CDR3 residues: CSARDVRGTDTQYF. CDR3 nucleotides: TGCAGTGCTAGAGATGTCAGGGGCACAGATACGCAGTATTTT.

This sequence joins TRBV27 and TRBJ2-7; 11 positions agree with TRBD2. The length of the CDR3 is 16 residues. Germline values: CDR1 MNHEY, CDR2 SMNVEV (reference sequence). The V and J ends lost 2 bases and 3 bases, in that order; junction bases with no gene match: 6. The CDR3 sequence is CASSLETGTSGYEQYF. Written as DNA, the CDR3 is TGTGCCAGCAGTTTAGAGACCGGGACTAGCGGCTACGAGCAGTACTTC.

V is TRBV9 and J is TRBJ2-1; 13 bases map to TRBD2. V was clipped by 4 bases and J by 3 bases; unmatched bases: 4. Germline CDR1 and CDR2: SGDLS and YYNGEE. This CDR3 contains 16 residues. CDR3 nucleotide sequence: TGTGCCAGCAGCCAGGGACTAGCGGGATACTACAATGAGCAGTTCTTC. Translated: CASSQGLAGYYNEQFF.

This clonotype has a count of ten or more. The V call is TRBV12-3 or TRBV12-4, the J call TRBJ1-1, with D possibly TRBD1 on 5 matching bases. V lost 6 bases, J lost 2 bases, and 13 bases lay in between. This CDR3 spans 14 amino acids. CDR3 DNA sequence: TGTGCCAGCAGCCTACTGACAGTCAACACTGAAGCTTTCTTT. Encoded protein: CASSLLTVNTEAFF.

The rearrangement links TRBV5-1 to TRBJ2-1, with 11 bases fitting TRBD1. The CDR3 contains 19 residues. The V gene end was trimmed by 5 bases and the J gene end by 9 bases; junction bases not matched to a gene: 22. Germline CDR1 is SGHRS and CDR2 is YFSETQ. The CDR3 nucleotides are TGCGCCAGCAGGACCATGAACCTCGCGCGGGACAGGGGGAAAGTTGAGCAGTTCTTC. Residues: CASRTMNLARDRGKVEQFF. The complete variable domain, with remaining parts taken from reference TRBV5-1 and TRBJ2-1, reads KAGVTQTPRYLIKTRGQQVTLSCSPISGHRSVSWYQQTPGQGLQFLFEYFSETQRNKGNFPGRFSGRQFSNSRSEMNVSTLELGDSALYLCASRTMNLARDRGKVEQFFGPGTRLTVL.

The rearrangement uses TRBV7-3 and TRBJ2-7; tentatively, D is TRBD2 (5 bases). The length of the CDR3 is 14 residues. Germline loops: CDR1 SGHTA, CDR2 FQGTGA. Trimming shortened V by 3 bases and J by 0 bases, and 9 bases separated the two germline ends. The CDR3 DNA reads as TGTGCCAGCAGCTTGGAGGCAACCTCCTACGAGCAGTACTTC. It is translated as CASSLEATSYEQYF.

This rearrangement joins TRBV9 to TRBJ2-1; perhaps D is TRBD1 or TRBD2 (6 bases each). The CDR3 sequence is 18 residues long. CDR1 SGDLS and CDR2 YYNGEE come from the germline V gene. Trimming removed 4 bases at V and 2 bases at J, with 22 bases between. The CDR3 region is CASSNDRAGGSTYNEQFF. The CDR3 region has the DNA TGTGCCAGCAGCAACGACCGGGCCGGGGGCTCCACCTACAATGAGCAGTTCTTC.

The table lists this clonotype with a few counts. The chain has TRBV28 and TRBJ2-2, with unresolved D. Germline values: CDR1 MDHEN, CDR2 SYDVKM. V was shortened by 7 bases and J by 4 bases, with 13 bases between the two germline ends. This CDR3 contains 14 residues. CDR3 region: CASTHRRVTGELFF. DNA for the CDR3: TGTGCCAGCACCCACAGAAGAGTCACCGGGGAGCTGTTTTTT.

This clonotype was found many times. This rearrangement joins TRBV7-2 to TRBJ2-3; D is perhaps TRBD2 (5 bases). V was trimmed by 5 bases and J by 2 bases, leaving 14 bases between them. Germline V gene lookup returns CDR1 SGHTA and CDR2 FQGNSA. The CDR3 has 15 residues. This chain's CDR3 is CASSPLDWPTDTQYF. CDR3 sequence (DNA): TGTGCCAGCAGCCCCCTGGACTGGCCCACAGATACGCAGTATTTT.

Only a few counts were recorded for this clonotype. This sequence joins TRBV20-1 and TRBJ1-6; tentatively, D is TRBD1 (6 bases). The CDR3 sequence is 15 residues long. Looked up from germline, CDR1 is DFQATT and CDR2 is SNEGSKA (reference sequence). Trimming took 5 bases from V and 7 from J, leaving 18 bases between them. In DNA form, the CDR3 reads TGCAGTGCTCCCATCGGGACATCGGGCAATTCACCCCTCCACTTT. Protein sequence: CSAPIGTSGNSPLHF.

The rearrangement links TRBV3-1 to TRBJ2-5, with 7 bases fitting TRBD2. The CDR3 is 14 amino acids. Germline CDR1 is LGHDT and CDR2 is YNNKEL (reference sequence). V dropped 7 bases and J dropped 2; count of bases not matched to a gene: 7. CDR3: CASMATGGQETQYF. CDR3 bases: TGTGCCAGCATGGCTACGGGAGGTCAAGAGACCCAGTACTTC.

This clonotype was counted only a few times. The V call is TRBV5-1, the J call TRBJ2-5; 9 bases are a match to TRBD2. The CDR3 sequence is 16 residues long. Trimming removed 0 bases from V and 5 bases from J; junction bases left unmatched: 8. Germline CDR1 reads SGHRS; CDR2 reads YFSETQ. For the CDR3, the DNA is TGCGCCAGCAGCTTGGTGTCTAGCGGGAAAGAGGAGACCCAGTACTTC. It is translated as CASSLVSSGKEETQYF. The whole variable domain, remainder taken from reference TRBV5-1 and TRBJ2-5, is KAGVTQTPRYLIKTRGQQVTLSCSPISGHRSVSWYQQTPGQGLQFLFEYFSETQRNKGNFPGRFSGRQFSNSRSEMNVSTLELGDSALYLCASSLVSSGKEETQYFGPGTRLLVL.

This clonotype was counted only a few times. The chain has TRBV7-9 and TRBJ2-1, with 12 bases identical to TRBD2. The CDR3 totals 17 residues. Germline trimming cut 1 base from V and 7 bases from J; bases unmatched to any gene: 8. The V gene's germline CDR1 is SEHNR and CDR2 FQNEAQ (reference sequence). The CDR3 region is CASSLGEGLAGSNEQFF. CDR3 sequence (DNA): TGTGCCAGCAGCTTAGGGGAGGGACTAGCGGGCTCGAATGAGCAGTTCTTC.

V is TRBV6-2 or TRBV6-3 and J is TRBJ2-2, with 7 positions matching TRBD1. The CDR3 is made up of 15 amino acids. CDR1 is MNHEY, CDR2 SVGEGT, per germline. V lost 2 bases and J lost 2; bases outside the gene matches: 2. Here the CDR3 DNA reads TGTGCCAGCAGTTACCGACAGGGAAACACCGGGGAGCTGTTTTTT. Translating gives CASSYRQGNTGELFF.